The next 21 T cell receptor beta chains were all read from a single sample in a study of T cell responses to AZD1222 COVID-19 vaccine. Assay used: immunoSEQ multiplex PCR; TCRdb lists only in-frame clones, some missing. This sample has 100,000 to 150,000 clones, with roughly 92% found just once. Sequenced here: peripheral blood, sampled on day 0 of AZD1222 vaccination. These receptors all stem from an adult in good health.

The chain uses TRBV24-1 and TRBJ2-2; the match to TRBD1 covers 10 bases. The CDR3 length is 17 residues. J was trimmed by 7 bases and V by 0 bases; bases with no gene match: 7. Germline V gives CDR1 KGHDR, CDR2 SFDVKD. The CDR3 spells CATSDLRDRGMDGELFF. DNA for the CDR3: TGTGCCACCAGTGATTTGCGGGACAGGGGTATGGACGGGGAGCTGTTTTTT.

The rearrangement uses TRBV18 and TRBJ1-2; D is unresolved. The germline CDR1 and CDR2 sequences are KGHSH and LQKENI. The CDR3 runs to 13 residues. V was clipped by 3 bases and J by 2 bases, with 7 bases between them. CDR3 sequence (DNA): TGTGCCAGCTCACCCGGGCAGAACTATGGCTACACCTTC. It yields the protein CASSPGQNYGYTF.

The V gene is TRBV7-9, the J gene TRBJ1-5, with a weak D call TRBD1 (6 bases). Trimming took 7 bases from V and 0 from J, leaving 16 bases between them. The CDR3 covers 16 residues. Germline V gene lookup returns CDR1 SEHNR and CDR2 FQNEAQ (reference sequence). CDR3 coding DNA: TGTGCCAGCACCACGACAGGCCATTATAGCAATCAGCCCCAGCATTTT. It codes for CASTTTGHYSNQPQHF.

The rearrangement links TRBV9 to TRBJ1-3; D may be TRBD1 (5 bases). V was pared by 4 bases and J by 1 base, with 9 bases between. Looked up from germline, CDR1 is SGDLS and CDR2 is YYNGEE. The CDR3 covers 14 residues. The CDR3 sequence is CASSFPGSGNTIYF. The CDR3 bases are TGTGCCAGCAGCTTCCCAGGGTCTGGAAACACCATATATTTT.

The genes are TRBV7-9 and TRBJ1-6; D perhaps matches TRBD1 (6 bases). CDR3 size: 13 residues. Per the germline V gene, CDR1 is SEHNR and CDR2 is FQNEAQ (reference sequence). The V gene lost 6 bases and the J gene lost 9 bases, with 12 bases spanning the gap. CDR3 nucleotides: TGTGCCAGCAGTAGTAAAGGGGGTTCACCCCTCCACTTT. It yields the protein CASSSKGGSPLHF.

V usage is TRBV13 and J usage is TRBJ1-1; D gene uncertain. The CDR3 spans 13 residues. Germline CDR1 is PRHDT and CDR2 is FYEKMQ (reference sequence). V was shortened by 3 bases and J by 1 base, with 6 bases between the two germline ends. The CDR3 nucleotides are TGTGCCAGCAGCTTCTCGCAGAACACTGAAGCTTTCTTT. The encoded protein is CASSFSQNTEAFF.

V gene TRBV12-3 or TRBV12-4 combines with J gene TRBJ2-3; the D call may be TRBD1 or TRBD2 (5 bases each). The V gene lost 7 bases and the J gene lost 8 bases, with 13 bases spanning the gap. The CDR3 is 12 amino acids. CDR3 in amino acids: CASNKGPGTQYF. The CDR3 nucleotides are TGTGCCAGCAATAAGGGACCTGGTACGCAGTATTTT.

The rearrangement joins TRBV19 to TRBJ1-4; tentatively, D is TRBD1 (6 bases). CDR3 length: 14 amino acids. Trimming removed 7 bases at V and 3 bases at J, with 12 bases between. The germline V gene encodes CDR1 LNHDA and CDR2 SQIVND (reference sequence). The DNA for the CDR3 is TGTGCCAGTATGGAGACAGGCTCTAATGAAAAACTGTTTTTT. This translates into CASMETGSNEKLFF. The full variable domain, rest sourced from reference TRBV19 and TRBJ1-4, is DGGITQSPKYLFRKEGQNVTLSCEQNLNHDAMYWYRQDPGQGLRLIYYSQIVNDFQKGDIAEGYSVSREKKESFPLTVTSAQKNPTAFYLCASMETGSNEKLFFGSGTQLSVL.

V is TRBV7-2 and J is TRBJ2-7; D uncertain. Trimming left V 3 bases short and J 1 base short, with 13 bases between. Looked up from germline, CDR1 is SGHTA and CDR2 is FQGNSA. The CDR3 extends over 15 amino acids. CDR3 nucleotide sequence: TGTGCCAGCAGCTTCGTCCCGATTGCATCCTACGAGCAGTACTTC. Translation: CASSFVPIASYEQYF.

CDR3: CASSLAVGGYTF. The CDR3 DNA sequence: TGCGCCAGCAGCTTGGCGGTCGGCGGCTACACCTTC. The chain recombines TRBV5-1 with TRBJ1-2; D is ambiguous. Germline V gene lookup returns CDR1 SGHRS and CDR2 YFSETQ. The CDR3 is 12 amino acids. Trimming cost V 0 bases and J 8 bases, with 8 bases left between them.

The chain has TRBV28 and TRBJ1-2; a possible D gene is TRBD1 (6 bases). Trimming stripped 4 bases from V and 4 bases from J, with 22 bases between. Germline assignment: CDR1 MDHEN and CDR2 SYDVKM. The CDR3 runs 17 residues. CDR3 DNA sequence: TGTGCCAGCAGTTCCCATGGGGGGGGGACAAGCCGCTATGGCTACACCTTC. Its translation is CASSSHGGGTSRYGYTF.

The chain carries TRBV27 and TRBJ2-7; 7 bases map to TRBD1. Germline V CDR1 and CDR2: MNHEY, SMNVEV (reference sequence). This CDR3 has 14 amino acids. With 7 bases clipped from V and 3 bases from J, the junction kept 9 bases outside the gene matches. The CDR3: CASNTYRTGYEQYF. As DNA, the CDR3 is TGTGCCAGCAACACCTACCGGACAGGCTACGAGCAGTACTTC.

This sequence joins TRBV7-3 and TRBJ2-1; 10 nucleotides agree with TRBD2. CDR1 and CDR2 from the germline V gene are SGHTA and FQGTGA. This CDR3 spans 16 amino acids. The V segment lost 2 bases and the J segment 8 bases; nucleotides outside the gene matches: 9. The CDR3 spells CASSLSPAGGRDEQFF. The CDR3, as DNA: TGTGCCAGCAGCTTATCCCCAGCGGGGGGGCGAGATGAGCAGTTCTTC.

As regards this clone: At one boundary the junction diverges from the germline segment, which might be a read error. This sequence joins TRBV6-6 and TRBJ2-1; D ambiguous. This CDR3 is built from 13 residues. From germline, CDR1 is MNHNY and CDR2 SVGAGI (reference sequence). The CDR3 reads CAGKRPSDNEQFF. In DNA, the CDR3 is TGTGCCGGAAAAAGGCCCTCCGACAATGAGCAGTTCTTC.

The gene calls are TRBV6-2 or TRBV6-3 and TRBJ2-3, with D possibly TRBD1 on 5 matching bases. The CDR3 spans 14 residues. Trimming shortened V by 0 bases and J by 5 bases, and 9 bases separated the two germline ends. Germline values: CDR1 MNHEY, CDR2 SVGEGT. The CDR3: CASSYSTVQDTQYF. In nucleotides, the CDR3 is TGTGCCAGCAGTTACTCGACAGTGCAAGATACGCAGTATTTT.

The chain has TRBV6-1 and TRBJ2-7; no firm D call. Germline V CDR1 and CDR2: MNHNS, SASEGT. Trimming shortened V by 1 base and J by 3 bases, and 10 bases separated the two germline ends. This CDR3 is 14 amino acids long. The CDR3, as DNA: TGTGCCAGCAGTGAAGATGTAGGGAACTACGAGCAGTACTTC. This translates into CASSEDVGNYEQYF.

The table lists this clone with a count of one. CDR3 sequence (DNA): TGCGCCAGCACCCCGGGGTCTTCAACTAATGAAAAACTGTTTTTT. Its translation is CASTPGSSTNEKLFF. This sequence joins TRBV10-1 and TRBJ1-4; D unresolved. This CDR3 contains 15 residues. The V end lost 7 bases, the J end lost 0 bases, and 12 bases lay between the germline ends. The germline CDR1 and CDR2 sequences are WNHNN and SYGVQD (reference sequence).

This chain uses TRBV5-5 with TRBJ1-2, with TRBD1 matching over 10 bases. Germline loops: CDR1 SGHKS, CDR2 YYEKEE (reference sequence). V shed 1 base, J shed 7 bases, and the junction held 10 bases outside the gene matches. This CDR3 has 16 amino acids. The CDR3 loop reads CASSLFAGQGTAGYTF. CDR3 DNA sequence: TGTGCCAGCAGCTTGTTTGCGGGACAGGGGACAGCTGGCTACACCTTC. The full variable domain, completed using reference TRBV5-5 and TRBJ1-2, is DAGVTQSPTHLIKTRGQQVTLRCSPISGHKSVSWYQQVLGQGPQFIFQYYEKEERGRGNFPDRFSARQFPNYSSELNVNALLLGDSALYLCASSLFAGQGTAGYTFGSGTRLTVV.

V and J are TRBV7-9 and TRBJ1-2; D is possibly TRBD1 (5 bases). V dropped 4 bases and J dropped 8 bases, with 23 bases sitting between them. Germline CDR1 and CDR2: SEHNR and FQNEAQ (reference sequence). The CDR3 totals 16 residues. CDR3 DNA: TGTGCCAGCAGCTCCTCCGGGCGGGGACCCCCTGGGGGCTACACCTTC. It is translated as CASSSSGRGPPGGYTF.

The V and J genes are TRBV10-3 and TRBJ2-5; 8 nucleotides agree with TRBD1. CDR3 size: 14 residues. Germline assignment: CDR1 ENHRY and CDR2 SYGVKD. Trimming took 5 bases from V and 5 from J; bases not matched to a gene: 7. CDR3 amino acids: CAISSGGTGETQYF. The DNA for the CDR3 is TGTGCCATCAGTTCAGGGGGCACCGGGGAGACCCAGTACTTC.

The V and J genes are TRBV5-1 and TRBJ1-1; possible D gene TRBD1, 6 bases. From germline, CDR1 is SGHRS and CDR2 YFSETQ. Trimming removed 5 bases from V and 2 bases from J, with 13 bases in between. This CDR3 is built from 14 residues. The CDR3 sequence is CASSQGWDNTEAFF. As DNA, the CDR3 is TGCGCCAGCAGTCAGGGGTGGGATAACACTGAAGCTTTCTTT.